The clone carrying this T cell receptor (beta chain) was recorded at least ten times. Its specificity is not known. The data were obtained in a study of CD8 T cells in ankylosing spondylitis. Trimming took 6 bases from V and 0 from J, leaving 8 bases between them. The CDR3 is 14 amino acids. From germline, CDR1 is KGHSH and CDR2 LQKENI. General study points: Significant enrichment of disease-linked clones was reported in matched ankylosing spondylitis synovial fluid. Ankylosing spondylitis blood appeared to carry a characteristic TCR beta motif of several highly homologous variants.

One entry per CDR3 protein results from TCRdb running MiXCR on the 5' RACE reads. The sample has under 200,000 distinct CDR3 sequences; over 10% are singletons. The sequenced material came from blood, either unsorted or a sorted T cell fraction (not recorded which). The source is a female donor with ankylosing spondylitis or in good health (not recorded which). V and J are TRBV18 and TRBJ1-4; D may be TRBD1 (5 bases). CDR3 nucleotides: TGTGCCAGCTCGCCAGGGTCAACTAATGAAAAACTGTTTTTT. It specifies CASSPGSTNEKLFF.